Below, 16 T cell receptor beta chains from the same sample are listed, as sequenced in a study of T cell responses to AZD1222 COVID-19 vaccine. Only in-frame clones appear in the TCRdb table, and some are missing; sequencing was by immunoSEQ multiplex PCR. The data contain about 140,000 clones, 90% of them seen just once; the ten biggest clones take up 3.4%. The input for sequencing was peripheral blood, taken on day 0 of AZD1222 vaccination. The receptors here all came from an adult in good health.

This clone was found once. This chain joins TRBV7-2 and TRBJ2-1; 7 nucleotides line up with TRBD2. V gave up 4 bases and J gave up 7 bases; unmatched junction bases: 10. CDR3 length: 15 residues. Looked up from germline, CDR1 is SGHTA and CDR2 is FQGNSA. DNA of the CDR3: TGTGCCAGCAGCTACCAGCGCGGGAGACGGAATGAGCAGTTCTTC. The encoded protein is CASSYQRGRRNEQFF.

The rearrangement uses TRBV30 and TRBJ2-3; TRBD1 matches 7 bases. Germline V lookup: CDR1 GTSNPN, CDR2 SVGIG (reference sequence). This CDR3 region has 13 residues. Trimming took 3 bases from V and 4 from J; bases not matched to a gene: 4. The CDR3 here is CAWRRQGADTQYF. As DNA, the CDR3 is TGTGCCTGGAGGAGACAGGGTGCAGATACGCAGTATTTT.

This clone is a singleton in its sample. The rearrangement joins TRBV10-3 to TRBJ2-7; 9 nucleotides agree with TRBD2. CDR1 ENHRY and CDR2 SYGVKD come from the germline V gene. Trimming cost V 0 bases and J 4 bases; bases outside gene matches: 4. CDR3 size: 15 residues. The DNA for the CDR3 is TGTGCCATCAGTGAGTCCGGGACTAGCTTATACGAGCAGTACTTC. It specifies CAISESGTSLYEQYF.

This chain uses TRBV7-9 with TRBJ2-7; 12 bases match TRBD1. J was trimmed by 5 bases and V by 5 bases; bases with no gene match: 10. CDR1 and CDR2 from the germline V gene are SEHNR and FQNEAQ (reference sequence). This CDR3 is 16 amino acids long. Written as DNA, the CDR3 is TGTGCCAGCAGCCCTACCGGGACAGGGGGCGGAGACGAGCAGTACTTC. This sequence encodes CASSPTGTGGGDEQYF.

The chain uses TRBV7-2 and TRBJ1-2, with D perhaps TRBD1 (5 bases). V lost 3 bases and J 6 bases, leaving 14 bases between the germline ends. The length of the CDR3 is 14 residues. Germline V gene data show CDR1 as SGHTA and CDR2 as FQGNSA. CDR3 sequence reads: CASSFTREAHGYTF. The CDR3, as DNA: TGTGCCAGCAGCTTCACCAGGGAGGCGCATGGCTACACCTTC.

This chain uses TRBV27 with TRBJ1-1, with D possibly matching TRBD1 (6 bases). Germline-derived CDR1 and CDR2 are MNHEY and SMNVEV (reference sequence). This CDR3 has 16 residues. The germline V and J ends were trimmed by 5 bases and 1 base, with 17 bases remaining between them. The CDR3 here is CASSRSSDSPNTEAFF. The CDR3 nucleotides are TGTGCCAGCAGTCGCAGCTCGGACAGCCCGAACACTGAAGCTTTCTTT.

In its sample, this clone was seen once. The chain is built from TRBV5-1 and TRBJ1-6; TRBD1 matches at 8 bases. Germline V lookup: CDR1 SGHRS, CDR2 YFSETQ. V lost 4 bases, J lost 13 bases, and 10 bases stayed unmatched. This CDR3 is built from 14 residues. In nucleotides, the CDR3 is TGCGCCAGCAGCACAGGGGGTCGACTATTGCCCCTCCACTTT. This codes for CASSTGGRLLPLHF.

This sequence joins TRBV2 and TRBJ1-2; perhaps TRBD1 as D (6 bases). The CDR3 length is 14 residues. Deletions cut 6 bases from V and 1 base from J, with 12 bases between. Germline V gene sequence: CDR1 SNHLY, CDR2 FYNNEI. The CDR3 DNA reads as TGTGCCAGCAGACCGGGACAAGTTAACTATGGCTACACCTTC. Translation: CASRPGQVNYGYTF.

The chain combines TRBV10-1 with TRBJ2-7; no definite D call. The CDR3 is made up of 16 amino acids. Germline CDR1 and CDR2: WNHNN and SYGVQD (reference sequence). Trimming pared 3 bases from V and 1 base from J, leaving 16 bases between. The DNA of the CDR3 is TGCGCCAGCAGTGACTGGCACCTTTTGATTTCCTACGAGCAGTACTTC. Translation: CASSDWHLLISYEQYF.

The chain carries TRBV5-3 and TRBJ1-2; no firm D call. TRBV5-3 is given ORF status, its function remaining uncertain. V was trimmed by 0 bases and J by 7 bases, leaving 10 bases between them. This CDR3 comprises 13 residues. As DNA, the CDR3 is TGTGCCAGAAGCTTGGTGTGGCTAGGTGGCTACACCTTC. Amino acid sequence: CARSLVWLGGYTF.

The V call is TRBV11-2, the J call TRBJ1-1, with D possibly being TRBD1 (6 bases). V was trimmed by 3 bases and J by 0 bases, leaving 17 bases between them. Germline V gene data show CDR1 as SGHAT and CDR2 as FQNNGV. The CDR3 contains 17 residues. Here the CDR3 reads CASSFRQVKGMNTEAFF. CDR3 nucleotides: TGTGCCAGCAGCTTCCGACAGGTCAAAGGAATGAACACTGAAGCTTTCTTT.

The V and J genes are TRBV5-4 and TRBJ2-7; D perhaps matches TRBD2 (7 bases). Germline CDR1 reads SGHNT; CDR2 reads YYREEE (reference sequence). The CDR3 extends over 15 amino acids. V lost 0 bases, J lost 2 bases, and 12 bases lay in between. The CDR3 loop reads CASSLASRGPYEQYF. In DNA form, the CDR3 reads TGTGCCAGCAGCTTGGCCTCGCGGGGGCCCTACGAGCAGTACTTC.

This chain links TRBV27 with TRBJ1-2; D uncertain. CDR1 is MNHEY, CDR2 SMNVEV, per germline (reference sequence). V lost 8 bases and J 5 bases, leaving 15 bases between the germline ends. CDR3 length equals 13 residues. CDR3 bases: TGTGCCAGCGCGGACCCCAGAACGTATGGCTACACCTTC. It encodes CASADPRTYGYTF.

The DNA for the CDR3 is TGTGCCAGCAGTTACTCCGCAGGCAAAACCTACAATGAGCAGTTCTTC. Amino acids: CASSYSAGKTYNEQFF. The rearrangement links TRBV6-6 to TRBJ2-1; D not certain. CDR1 and CDR2 from the germline V gene are MNHNY and SVGAGI (reference sequence). The V end was cut by 0 bases, the J end by 2 bases, with 11 bases between. The CDR3 length is 16 residues.

This clone has only one observation. The gene calls are TRBV15 and TRBJ2-1; 7 bases are shared with TRBD1. The CDR3 totals 12 residues. The junction had 5 bases not matched to a gene; V was cut back by 0 bases and J by 15 bases. The germline V gene has CDR1 LNHNV and CDR2 YYDKDF (reference sequence). CDR3: CATSREQGIRFF. In DNA, the CDR3 is TGTGCCACCAGCAGAGAACAGGGGATTCGGTTCTTC.

The rearrangement joins TRBV2 to TRBJ2-1; 8 nucleotides align to TRBD2. CDR3 length equals 11 residues. The junction had 8 bases not matched to a gene; V was cut back by 7 bases and J by 15 bases. Germline CDR1 reads SNHLY; CDR2 reads FYNNEI. CDR3 amino acids: CASTPGLVLFF. For the CDR3, the DNA is TGTGCCAGCACCCCGGGACTAGTTTTGTTCTTC. Drawing the rest from reference TRBV2 and TRBJ2-1, the complete variable domain is EPEVTQTPSHQVTQMGQEVILRCVPISNHLYFYWYRQILGQKVEFLVSFYNNEISEKSEIFDDQFSVERPDGSNFTLKIRSTKLEDSAMYFCASTPGLVLFFGPGTRLTVL.